This T cell receptor (beta chain) was retrieved from a study of shared clonotypes between healthy human individuals. Study-wide background: Aged 18 to 49, the donors were a couple of women and three men.

Profiled with immunoSEQ multiplex PCR; TCRdb holds only in-frame clones, not every one. The data show some 1,100,000 clones, around 78% seen once. On this clone itself: Its target is unknown.

Trimming at V came to 5 bases and at J to 6 bases, leaving 4 bases not matched to a gene. The CDR3 contains 13 residues. The germline V gene has CDR1 LNHDA and CDR2 SQIVND (reference sequence). Findings and caveats of the study: Only blood samples were collected, and tissue repertoires likely differ. Rarefaction demonstrated incomplete sorted-subset sequencing despite large depth.

Sequenced input: memory CD4+ T cells from PBMCs. Subset given: CD45RA-negative fraction. The sequence came from a man younger than 35 in good health. Some clones in this sample may be carry-over from other donors' samples. The chain joins TRBV19 to TRBJ1-5; 7 nucleotides agree with TRBD1. The CDR3, as DNA: TGTGCCAGTAGTTCCCAGGGGGGTCAGCCCCAGCATTTT. Protein: CASSSQGGQPQHF. The whole variable domain, filled in from reference TRBV19 and TRBJ1-5, reads DGGITQSPKYLFRKEGQNVTLSCEQNLNHDAMYWYRQDPGQGLRLIYYSQIVNDFQKGDIAEGYSVSREKKESFPLTVTSAQKNPTAFYLCASSSQGGQPQHFGDGTRLSIL.